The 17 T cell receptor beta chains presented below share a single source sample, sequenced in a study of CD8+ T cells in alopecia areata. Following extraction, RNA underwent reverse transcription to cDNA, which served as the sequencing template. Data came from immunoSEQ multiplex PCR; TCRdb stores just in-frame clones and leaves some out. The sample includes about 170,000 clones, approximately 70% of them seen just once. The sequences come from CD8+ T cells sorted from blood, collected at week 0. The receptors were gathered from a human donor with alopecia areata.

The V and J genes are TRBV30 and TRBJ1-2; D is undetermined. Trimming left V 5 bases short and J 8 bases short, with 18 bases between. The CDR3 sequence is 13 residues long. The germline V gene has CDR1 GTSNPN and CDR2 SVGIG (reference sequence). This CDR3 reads CAWYSSGRSGYTF. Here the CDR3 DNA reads TGTGCCTGGTATTCTTCGGGGAGGTCCGGCTACACCTTC. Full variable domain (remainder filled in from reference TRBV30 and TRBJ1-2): SQTIHQWPATLVQPVGSPLSLECTVEGTSNPNLYWYRQAAGRGLQLLFYSVGIGQISSEVPQNLSASRPQDRQFILSSKKLLLSDSGFYLCAWYSSGRSGYTFGSGTRLTVV.

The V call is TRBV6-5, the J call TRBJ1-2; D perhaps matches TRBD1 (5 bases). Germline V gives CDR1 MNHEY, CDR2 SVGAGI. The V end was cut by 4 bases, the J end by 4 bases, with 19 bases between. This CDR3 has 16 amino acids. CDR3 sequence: CASSSIDSTRGYGYTF. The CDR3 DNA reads TGTGCCAGCAGTTCGATTGACAGCACCCGGGGCTATGGCTACACCTTC.

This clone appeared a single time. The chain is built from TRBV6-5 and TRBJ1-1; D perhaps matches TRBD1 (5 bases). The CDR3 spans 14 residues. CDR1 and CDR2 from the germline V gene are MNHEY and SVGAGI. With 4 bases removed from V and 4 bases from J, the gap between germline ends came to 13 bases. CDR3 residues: CASSSGAQATEAFF. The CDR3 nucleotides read TGTGCCAGCAGTTCCGGGGCGCAGGCCACTGAAGCTTTCTTT.

For the CDR3, the DNA is TGTGCCAGCAGTGAATACTTGGTTAGGGAACAAGAGACCCAGTACTTC. Translation gives CASSEYLVREQETQYF. This chain connects TRBV25-1 to TRBJ2-5; D ambiguous. The CDR3 is made up of 16 amino acids. CDR1 and CDR2 from the germline V gene are MGHDK and SYGVNS. V lost 0 bases, J lost 2 bases, and 13 bases lay in between.

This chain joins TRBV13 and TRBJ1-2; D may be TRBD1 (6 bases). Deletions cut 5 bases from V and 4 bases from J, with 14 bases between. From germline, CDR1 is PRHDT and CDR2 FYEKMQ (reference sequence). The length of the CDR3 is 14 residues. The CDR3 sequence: CASSPSRGLYGYTF. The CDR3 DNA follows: TGTGCCAGCAGCCCGAGTCGGGGGCTCTATGGCTACACCTTC.

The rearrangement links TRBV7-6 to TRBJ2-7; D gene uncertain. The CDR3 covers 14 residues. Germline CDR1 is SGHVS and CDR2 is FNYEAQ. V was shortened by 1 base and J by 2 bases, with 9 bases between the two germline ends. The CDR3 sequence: CASSLGTETYEQYF. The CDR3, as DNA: TGTGCCAGCAGCTTAGGGACGGAGACCTACGAGCAGTACTTC.

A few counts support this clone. The CDR3 protein is CASSQAGYEKLFF. DNA for the CDR3: TGCGCCAGCAGCCAGGCGGGGTATGAAAAACTGTTTTTT. This chain joins TRBV4-1 and TRBJ1-4; D is unresolved. Germline loops: CDR1 MGHRA, CDR2 YSYEKL. The V end was cut by 3 bases, the J end by 6 bases, with 8 bases between. The CDR3 sequence is 13 residues long.

CDR3 amino acids: CASTTSGSGTDTQYF. CDR3 DNA: TGCGCCAGCACCACGTCTGGGAGTGGCACAGATACGCAGTATTTT. This chain uses TRBV10-2 with TRBJ2-3; tentative D call: TRBD2 (5 bases). The V and J ends lost 7 bases and 1 base respectively, with 15 bases between them. Germline CDR1 is WSHSY and CDR2 is SAAADI. The CDR3 is 15 residues long.

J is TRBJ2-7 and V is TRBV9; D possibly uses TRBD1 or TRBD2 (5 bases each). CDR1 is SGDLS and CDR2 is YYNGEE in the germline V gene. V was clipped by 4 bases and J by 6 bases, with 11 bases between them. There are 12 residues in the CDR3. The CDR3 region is CASSPGTLEQYF. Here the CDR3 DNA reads TGTGCCAGCAGCCCCGGGACCCTCGAGCAGTACTTC.

The CDR3 region is CASSFHLTGAYNEQFF. Here the CDR3 DNA reads TGTGCCAGCAGCTTCCACTTGACGGGTGCCTACAATGAGCAGTTCTTC. The gene calls are TRBV11-2 and TRBJ2-1; D call uncertain. The CDR3 is 16 amino acids. CDR1 is SGHAT, CDR2 FQNNGV, per germline. The V end lost 3 bases, the J end lost 2 bases, and 14 bases lay between the germline ends. The full variable domain, rest sourced from reference TRBV11-2 and TRBJ2-1, is EAGVAQSPRYKIIEKRQSVAFWCNPISGHATLYWYQQILGQGPKLLIQFQNNGVVDDSQLPKDRFSAERLKGVDSTLKIQPAKLEDSAVYLCASSFHLTGAYNEQFFGPGTRLTVL.

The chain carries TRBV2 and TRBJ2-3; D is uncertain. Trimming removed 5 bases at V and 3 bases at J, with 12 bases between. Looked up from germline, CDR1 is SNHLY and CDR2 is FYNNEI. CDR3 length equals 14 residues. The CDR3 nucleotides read TGTGCCAGCAGTAACGCCGCGGTTACAGATACGCAGTATTTT. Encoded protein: CASSNAAVTDTQYF.

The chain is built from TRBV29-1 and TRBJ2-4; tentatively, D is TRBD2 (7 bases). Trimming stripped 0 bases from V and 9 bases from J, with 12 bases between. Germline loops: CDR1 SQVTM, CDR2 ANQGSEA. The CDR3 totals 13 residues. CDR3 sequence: CSVEDGGGAIQYF. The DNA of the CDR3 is TGCAGCGTTGAAGATGGCGGGGGCGCCATTCAGTACTTC.

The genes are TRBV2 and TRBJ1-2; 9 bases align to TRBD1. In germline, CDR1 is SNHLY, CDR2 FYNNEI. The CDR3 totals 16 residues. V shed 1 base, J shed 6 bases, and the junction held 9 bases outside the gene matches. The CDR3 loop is CASSEGPWTGVDGYTF. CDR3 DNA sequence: TGTGCCAGCAGTGAAGGACCCTGGACAGGGGTCGATGGCTACACCTTC.

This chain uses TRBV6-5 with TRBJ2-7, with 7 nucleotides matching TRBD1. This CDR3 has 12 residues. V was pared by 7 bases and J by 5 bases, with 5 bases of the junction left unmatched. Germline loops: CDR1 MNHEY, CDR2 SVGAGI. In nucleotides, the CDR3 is TGTGCCAGCAAGGGGGCCAGGGACGAGCAGTACTTC. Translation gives CASKGARDEQYF.

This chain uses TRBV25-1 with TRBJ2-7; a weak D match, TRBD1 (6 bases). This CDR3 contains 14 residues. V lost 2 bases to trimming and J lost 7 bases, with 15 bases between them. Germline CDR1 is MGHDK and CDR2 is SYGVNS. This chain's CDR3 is CASSEGGAPWEQYF. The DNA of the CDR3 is TGTGCCAGCAGTGAAGGGGGCGCCCCGTGGGAGCAGTACTTC.

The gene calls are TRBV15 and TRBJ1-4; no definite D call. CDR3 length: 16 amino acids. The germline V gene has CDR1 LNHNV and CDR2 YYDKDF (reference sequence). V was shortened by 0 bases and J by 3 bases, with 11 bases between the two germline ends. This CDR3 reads CATSRDRGSSNEKLFF. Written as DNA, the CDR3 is TGTGCCACCAGCAGAGATCGCGGGAGTTCTAATGAAAAACTGTTTTTT.

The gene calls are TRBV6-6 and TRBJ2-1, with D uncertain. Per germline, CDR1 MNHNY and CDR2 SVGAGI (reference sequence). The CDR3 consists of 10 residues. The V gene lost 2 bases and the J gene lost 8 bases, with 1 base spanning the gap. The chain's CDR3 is CASSYDEQFF. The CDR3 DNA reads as TGTGCCAGCAGTTACGATGAGCAGTTCTTC.